Each of the 3 T cell receptor beta chains below was sequenced from the same sample in a study of post-analysis software for immune sequencing data. Broader study findings: Included in a set of about 5 TRBV segments more frequent in patients than controls were TRBV5-6, TRBV5-1 and TRBV20-1.

No antigen has been assigned to these receptors. Unique molecular identifiers featured in each of the TCR beta cDNA libraries. Each CDR3 protein gets one entry after TCRdb re-called the PCR reads with MiXCR. This table has around 770,000 distinct CDR3 sequences, about half appearing once. Sequencing input: blood. The receptors stem from a girl under 18 with multiple sclerosis.

This clonotype occurred many times. V gene TRBV7-4 combines with J gene TRBJ2-3; no definite D call. The CDR3 is 14 amino acids. Germline V CDR1 and CDR2: SGHVT, SQSDAQ. V gave up 3 bases and J gave up 0 bases, with 7 bases separating them. The chain's CDR3 is CASSFGISTDTQYF. The DNA for the CDR3 is TGTGCCAGCAGCTTCGGCATAAGCACAGATACGCAGTATTTT.

The CDR3 is CASGTGHPWFF. In DNA, the CDR3 is TGTGCCAGCGGGACCGGGCACCCTTGGTTCTTC. The rearrangement joins TRBV27 to TRBJ2-1, with D perhaps given as TRBD1 or TRBD2 (5 bases each). Between the trimmed V and J ends, which lost 8 bases and 15 bases, there was a span of 17 bases. Germline-derived CDR1 and CDR2 are MNHEY and SMNVEV (reference sequence). The CDR3 covers 11 residues.

This clonotype was seen only a few times. The chain links TRBV6-5 to TRBJ1-2; a weak D match, TRBD1 (6 bases). CDR1 is MNHEY, CDR2 SVGAGI, per germline. The CDR3 sequence is 14 residues long. V dropped 7 bases and J dropped 3 bases, with 15 bases sitting between them. CDR3 loop: CASTRDRLHYGYTF. CDR3 nucleotides: TGTGCCAGCACCCGAGACAGGCTGCACTATGGCTACACCTTC.